Following are 27 T cell receptor beta chains from one sample sequenced in a study of OX40 agonist ivuxolimab in advanced cancers. Clones were read by immunoSEQ multiplex PCR, and TCRdb kept only the in-frame ones, dropping some. The data contain more than 75,000 clones, roughly 90% of them seen just once; the ten biggest clones take up around 0.4%. The sample was CD4+ or CD8+ T cells sorted from blood, taken in a trial of the OX40 agonist ivuxolimab. These receptors were taken from an adult with an advanced solid tumor such as melanoma, head and neck, liver or kidney cancer.

This chain joins TRBV29-1 and TRBJ2-1, with D hard to call. The CDR3 is made up of 13 amino acids. V shed 4 bases and J shed 5 bases, with 12 bases lying between them. The V gene's germline CDR1 is SQVTM and CDR2 ANQGSEA. The CDR3 is CSVVGRVNNEQFF. The CDR3 DNA reads TGCAGCGTTGTCGGAAGGGTAAACAATGAGCAGTTCTTC.

Remarks on this clone: Other DNA sequences of this sample code for an identical CDR3. The rearrangement links TRBV28 to TRBJ1-1, with 7 bases fitting TRBD1. CDR1 is MDHEN and CDR2 is SYDVKM in the germline V gene. The V and J ends lost 3 bases and 3 bases, in that order; junction bases with no gene match: 4. This CDR3 is built from 14 residues. CDR3 sequence (DNA): TGTGCCAGCAGTTTTAGGGGGCGCGACACTGAAGCTTTCTTT. Its protein product is CASSFRGRDTEAFF.

To note about this clone: At one of its ends the junction is not consistent with the germline gene, which may arise from a read error. At the DNA level, this CDR3 is encoded by other sequences in the same sample as well. The chain has TRBV5-4 and TRBJ2-2, with TRBD2 as a possible D gene (5 bases). The CDR3 sequence is 15 residues long. CDR1 and CDR2 (germline): SGHNT, YYREEE (reference sequence). CDR3 in DNA: TGTGCCAGCAGTGCAAATATAGTAGGCACCGGGGAACTGTTTTTT. This encodes CASSANIVGTGELFF. Combining the CDR3 with reference TRBV5-4 and TRBJ2-2 gives the whole variable domain ETGVTQSPTHLIKTRGQQVTLRCSSQSGHNTVSWYQQALGQGPQFIFQYYREEENGRGNFPPRFSGLQFPNYSSELNVNALELDDSALYLCASSANIVGTGELFFGEGSRLTVL.

This clone turned up a few times. The V and J genes are TRBV10-3 and TRBJ2-7; TRBD2 agrees at 7 bases. CDR1 and CDR2 (germline): ENHRY, SYGVKD. V lost 3 bases and J lost 7; bases outside the gene matches: 6. CDR3 length: 13 residues. The CDR3 DNA reads TGTGCCATCAGTGAACTAGCGACTGGAGAGCAGTACTTC. Residues: CAISELATGEQYF.

The chain carries TRBV7-9 and TRBJ1-3, with no clear D. The germline gives CDR1 SEHNR, CDR2 FQNEAQ (reference sequence). This CDR3 region has 16 residues. The V gene lost 4 bases and the J gene lost 0 bases, with 13 bases spanning the gap. This CDR3 reads CASSSRQASSGNTIYF. Here the CDR3 DNA reads TGTGCCAGCAGCTCCCGCCAGGCAAGCTCTGGAAACACCATATATTTT.

DNA of the CDR3: TGTGCCAGCAGTTACCAGGGACAGGGTACACTAGCGGGAATCAATGAGCAGTTCTTC. Amino acids: CASSYQGQGTLAGINEQFF. The chain uses TRBV27 and TRBJ2-1; tentatively, D is TRBD2 (10 bases). Germline V gene sequence: CDR1 MNHEY, CDR2 SMNVEV (reference sequence). Trimming pared 4 bases from V and 6 bases from J, leaving 28 bases between. This CDR3 region has 19 residues.

V is TRBV6-5 and J is TRBJ2-7; 8 bases are a match to TRBD1. The J segment lost 3 bases and the V segment lost 2 bases, leaving 3 bases of the junction unmatched. CDR1 and CDR2 (germline): MNHEY, SVGAGI. This CDR3 is 14 amino acids long. CDR3 protein: CASSYGQGGYEQYF. CDR3 bases: TGTGCCAGCAGTTACGGACAGGGAGGCTACGAGCAGTACTTC.

This chain connects TRBV6-5 to TRBJ2-2; 7 bases agree with TRBD1. Germline V gene sequence: CDR1 MNHEY, CDR2 SVGAGI. This CDR3 comprises 15 residues. J was trimmed by 0 bases and V by 6 bases; bases with no gene match: 4. In DNA, the CDR3 is TGTGCCAGCAGAAAGACAGGGTCGAACACCGGGGAGCTGTTTTTT. This sequence encodes CASRKTGSNTGELFF.

The gene calls are TRBV10-2 and TRBJ2-1, with 14 bases identical to TRBD2. V trimming: 8 bases; J trimming: 8 bases; junction bases outside the gene matches: 17. The CDR3 has 18 amino acids. Per the germline V gene, CDR1 is WSHSY and CDR2 is SAAADI. CDR3 DNA: TGCGCCAGCGGGAGGGGACTAGCGGGAGCAGCGTGGGTGGATGAGCAGTTCTTC. Its protein product is CASGRGLAGAAWVDEQFF.

The J gene is TRBJ1-4, the V gene TRBV29-1, with 11 bases matching TRBD1. CDR3 length: 13 amino acids. With 5 bases clipped from V and 6 bases from J, the junction kept 2 bases outside the gene matches. Per the germline V gene, CDR1 is SQVTM and CDR2 is ANQGSEA. This chain's CDR3 is CSVRTGGDEKLFF. The CDR3 bases are TGCAGCGTTAGGACAGGGGGCGATGAAAAACTGTTTTTT.

The rearrangement links TRBV6-5 to TRBJ1-1; D is undetermined. Germline values: CDR1 MNHEY, CDR2 SVGAGI. The CDR3 is made up of 14 amino acids. Deletions cut 4 bases from V and 2 bases from J, with 11 bases between. This CDR3 reads CASSLQTSNTEAFF. The CDR3 DNA reads TGTGCCAGCAGTTTGCAGACTTCTAACACTGAAGCTTTCTTT.

This chain uses TRBV5-4 with TRBJ2-2; TRBD1 aligns across 8 bases. The CDR3 has 15 residues. CDR1 is SGHNT and CDR2 is YYREEE in the germline V gene (reference sequence). J was trimmed by 4 bases and V by 1 base; bases with no gene match: 3. The CDR3 sequence is CASSLQGAVTGELFF. The CDR3 DNA sequence: TGTGCCAGCAGCTTGCAGGGGGCGGTCACCGGGGAGCTGTTTTTT. Supplemented by reference TRBV5-4 and TRBJ2-2, the full variable domain reads ETGVTQSPTHLIKTRGQQVTLRCSSQSGHNTVSWYQQALGQGPQFIFQYYREEENGRGNFPPRFSGLQFPNYSSELNVNALELDDSALYLCASSLQGAVTGELFFGEGSRLTVL.

The sample holds one count of this clone. This chain's CDR3 is CASSFLAGSYEQYF. CDR3 sequence (DNA): TGTGCCAGCAGCTTCTTAGCGGGGTCCTACGAGCAGTACTTC. This rearrangement joins TRBV27 to TRBJ2-7, with TRBD2 matching over 8 bases. The CDR3 runs 14 residues. Per germline, CDR1 MNHEY and CDR2 SMNVEV (reference sequence). J was trimmed by 1 base and V by 6 bases; bases with no gene match: 5.

The rearrangement joins TRBV27 to TRBJ2-7; 8 positions agree with TRBD2. This CDR3 has 15 residues. Germline values: CDR1 MNHEY, CDR2 SMNVEV (reference sequence). Trimming cost V 4 bases and J 5 bases; bases outside gene matches: 10. CDR3 sequence (DNA): TGTGCCAGCAGTTCATGGAGTAGCGGGAAGGACGAGCAGTACTTC. This gives the protein CASSSWSSGKDEQYF.

The gene calls are TRBV19 and TRBJ1-5, with D unresolved. Germline V gene data show CDR1 as LNHDA and CDR2 as SQIVND (reference sequence). The CDR3 length is 14 residues. V dropped 4 bases and J dropped 5 bases, with 12 bases sitting between them. CDR3 DNA: TGTGCCAGTAGTACCCGCGGTTCCTATCAGCCCCAGCATTTT. Protein: CASSTRGSYQPQHF.

The CDR3 bases are TGTGCCAGCAGCGTAGCTGGCCTAGAACCACAAGAGACCCAGTACTTC. It translates to CASSVAGLEPQETQYF. This chain uses TRBV9 with TRBJ2-5; D remains unclear. The CDR3 length is 16 residues. Deletions cut 0 bases from V and 2 bases from J, with 14 bases between. Per the germline V gene, CDR1 is SGDLS and CDR2 is YYNGEE.

V usage is TRBV5-1 and J usage is TRBJ2-5, with D possibly TRBD2 on 6 matching bases. Germline V gene sequence: CDR1 SGHRS, CDR2 YFSETQ. Trimming took off 0 bases at V and 1 base at J, with 19 bases between the two ends. The CDR3 totals 18 residues. CDR3 sequence: CASSLGSLAGTVQETQYF. CDR3 DNA: TGCGCCAGCAGCTTGGGGTCGCTGGCGGGAACCGTCCAAGAGACCCAGTACTTC. The whole variable domain, filled in from reference TRBV5-1 and TRBJ2-5, reads KAGVTQTPRYLIKTRGQQVTLSCSPISGHRSVSWYQQTPGQGLQFLFEYFSETQRNKGNFPGRFSGRQFSNSRSEMNVSTLELGDSALYLCASSLGSLAGTVQETQYFGPGTRLLVL.

The chain joins TRBV5-4 to TRBJ2-6, with 7 bases fitting TRBD1. The CDR3 length is 17 residues. Germline CDR1 reads SGHNT; CDR2 reads YYREEE (reference sequence). The V and J ends lost 1 base and 1 base, in that order; junction bases with no gene match: 5. The CDR3 region is CASSLKGGVSGANVLTF. CDR3 sequence (DNA): TGTGCCAGCAGCTTGAAAGGGGGCGTATCTGGGGCCAACGTCCTGACTTTC.

The chain joins TRBV6-1 to TRBJ1-5, with D perhaps TRBD1 (5 bases). Germline-derived CDR1 and CDR2 are MNHNS and SASEGT. The CDR3 runs to 15 residues. V was pared by 6 bases and J by 2 bases, with 14 bases between. The CDR3 coding sequence is TGTGCCAGCAGGACGCAGGACACGCGCAATCAGCCCCAGCATTTT. Translated, it gives CASRTQDTRNQPQHF.

V usage is TRBV19 and J usage is TRBJ2-3; possible D gene TRBD1, 6 bases. Trimming removed 7 bases from V and 4 bases from J, with 15 bases in between. CDR3 length: 14 amino acids. Germline V gene lookup returns CDR1 LNHDA and CDR2 SQIVND (reference sequence). The DNA of the CDR3 is TGTGCCAGTAAACAGGGTATAGGCGCAGATACGCAGTATTTT. Amino acids: CASKQGIGADTQYF.

This rearrangement joins TRBV30 to TRBJ1-4; D is unresolved. Trimming left V 0 bases short and J 1 base short, with 15 bases between. In germline, CDR1 is GTSNPN, CDR2 SVGIG (reference sequence). The CDR3 loop spans 17 amino acids. Here the CDR3 DNA reads TGTGCCTGGAGTGTACGGAGGGTATCAGGAACTAATGAAAAACTGTTTTTT. Translation gives CAWSVRRVSGTNEKLFF.

The chain is built from TRBV2 and TRBJ1-2; 8 bases are a match to TRBD1. J gave up 6 bases and V 2 bases, and 14 bases lay outside the gene matches. CDR1 and CDR2 (germline): SNHLY, FYNNEI. The CDR3 contains 17 residues. The CDR3 loop is CASSERLGGRGPNGYTF. In nucleotides, the CDR3 is TGTGCCAGCAGTGAACGGTTAGGTGGCAGGGGGCCCAATGGCTACACCTTC.

This clone was seen only once. The chain joins TRBV6-6 to TRBJ2-2, with 7 positions matching TRBD1. This CDR3 has 14 amino acids. Germline V gene sequence: CDR1 MNHNY, CDR2 SVGAGI (reference sequence). Trimming cost V 5 bases and J 3 bases; bases outside gene matches: 3. CDR3: CASSVGQYTGELFF. In DNA form, the CDR3 reads TGTGCCAGCAGTGTGGGACAGTACACCGGGGAGCTGTTTTTT.

CDR3 in amino acids: CASSSQDSPYEQYF. CDR3 in DNA: TGTGCCAGCAGTTCACAGGACAGCCCCTACGAGCAGTACTTC. V usage is TRBV7-9 and J usage is TRBJ2-7; a possible D gene is TRBD1 (6 bases). This CDR3 has 14 residues. Trimming stripped 6 bases from V and 2 bases from J, with 14 bases between. The germline CDR1 and CDR2 sequences are SEHNR and FQNEAQ (reference sequence).

This chain joins TRBV7-2 and TRBJ2-3; D gene uncertain. CDR1 and CDR2 (germline): SGHTA, FQGNSA. CDR3 size: 13 residues. The V end lost 1 base, the J end lost 7 bases, and 9 bases lay between the germline ends. CDR3 nucleotide sequence: TGTGCCAGCAGCTTAGAGATCCTCCATACGCAGTATTTT. Amino acid sequence: CASSLEILHTQYF.

V usage is TRBV29-1 and J usage is TRBJ2-3; D uncertain. The germline gives CDR1 SQVTM, CDR2 ANQGSEA. This CDR3 is built from 11 residues. CDR3 sequence (DNA): TGCAGTATTGGGATGGCAGATACGCAGTATTTT. This gives the protein CSIGMADTQYF.

The CDR3 nucleotides are TGTGCCATCAGTGCGCCGGGACAGGGGAACACTGAAGCTTTCTTT. It yields the protein CAISAPGQGNTEAFF. The V call is TRBV10-3, the J call TRBJ1-1, with 9 bases that match TRBD1. With 4 bases clipped from V and 1 base from J, the junction kept 4 bases outside the gene matches. Looked up from germline, CDR1 is ENHRY and CDR2 is SYGVKD. The CDR3 spans 15 residues.